This T cell receptor beta chain comes out of a study of blood T cell repertoires in COVID-19. The CDR3 sequence is 11 residues long. Germline values: CDR1 SGDLS, CDR2 YYNGEE. The V gene lost 1 base and the J gene lost 9 bases, with 5 bases spanning the gap. Worth noting for this clone: Within the sample, other DNA sequences also encode this same CDR3.

Profiled with immunoSEQ multiplex PCR; TCRdb holds only in-frame clones, not every one. The table includes around 110,000 clones, about 82% detected once. The sequencing input was peripheral blood. The rearrangement joins TRBV9 to TRBJ2-1; the D gene is possibly TRBD1 (5 bases). This receptor was identified in a man aged 60 to 69 with active or convalescent COVID-19. In nucleotides, the CDR3 is TGTGCCAGCAGCGTACAGGGTGAGCAGTTCTTC. Its protein product is CASSVQGEQFF.